This T cell receptor beta chain appears in the sequencing data of a study of regulatory T cells in long-lasting Graves disease. The CDR3 runs to 13 residues. The V and J ends lost 6 bases and 2 bases respectively, with 10 bases between them. Looked up from germline, CDR1 is MDHEN and CDR2 is SYDVKM. CDR3-region Arm-PCR and iRepertoire HTBI primers produced the TCR beta libraries. Each CDR3 protein is one row after TCRdb ran MiXCR on the multiplex PCR reads. The profile shows around 450,000 distinct CDR3 sequences, around 15% of them singletons. Noted time point: newly diagnosed GD, antithyroid drugs for less than 3 months. From PBMCs, RNA was extracted and then used to make the TCR library. Diagnoses of Graves' disease were made by American Thyroid Association guidelines. The same data also contributed to another study, on T cells in Graves' hyperthyroidism and ophthalmopathy. Per that paper: Blood also contained most expanded thyroid clonotypes above 0.001.

The sequenced sample was peripheral blood mononuclear cells (PBMCs), obtained at new diagnosis, from a patient treated with antithyroid drugs. The sequence came from a man in his forties with Graves disease. V is TRBV28 and J is TRBJ1-2, with D possibly TRBD1 on 6 matching bases. This CDR3 is CASRKDRNYGYTF. CDR3 nucleotides: TGTGCCAGCAGAAAGGACAGAAACTATGGCTACACCTTC.